The T cell receptor beta chain under discussion was sequenced for a study of blood T cell repertoires in COVID-19. Across the whole study: COVID-19 samples collected from the United States, Italy and Spain covered acute and convalescent phases. T cells, B-cell-depleted T cells, or PBMCs provided the cDNA or gDNA that served as material.

Patients from Seattle were sampled longitudinally, starting during active infection. The V and J ends lost 3 bases and 3 bases respectively, with 14 bases between them. This CDR3 contains 15 residues. The germline V gene has CDR1 LNHDA and CDR2 SQIVND (reference sequence). Original processing notes: The authors estimated nucleated cell counts from reference gene primer amplification. Profiled with immunoSEQ multiplex PCR; TCRdb holds only in-frame clones, not every one. That table furnishes V, J and clone size, whereas the DNA furnished D and trimming. The sample contains 200,000 or so clones, around 89% of which appear only once.

The sequence derives from a man younger than 40 with COVID-19, enrolled during active disease. J is TRBJ2-5 and V is TRBV19, with D possibly being TRBD2 (6 bases). The sequenced sample consisted of peripheral blood. Here the CDR3 reads CASSIGAGLKETQYF. As DNA, the CDR3 is TGTGCCAGTAGTATCGGGGCGGGGCTAAAAGAGACCCAGTACTTC. The whole variable domain, remainder taken from reference TRBV19 and TRBJ2-5, is DGGITQSPKYLFRKEGQNVTLSCEQNLNHDAMYWYRQDPGQGLRLIYYSQIVNDFQKGDIAEGYSVSREKKESFPLTVTSAQKNPTAFYLCASSIGAGLKETQYFGPGTRLLVL.